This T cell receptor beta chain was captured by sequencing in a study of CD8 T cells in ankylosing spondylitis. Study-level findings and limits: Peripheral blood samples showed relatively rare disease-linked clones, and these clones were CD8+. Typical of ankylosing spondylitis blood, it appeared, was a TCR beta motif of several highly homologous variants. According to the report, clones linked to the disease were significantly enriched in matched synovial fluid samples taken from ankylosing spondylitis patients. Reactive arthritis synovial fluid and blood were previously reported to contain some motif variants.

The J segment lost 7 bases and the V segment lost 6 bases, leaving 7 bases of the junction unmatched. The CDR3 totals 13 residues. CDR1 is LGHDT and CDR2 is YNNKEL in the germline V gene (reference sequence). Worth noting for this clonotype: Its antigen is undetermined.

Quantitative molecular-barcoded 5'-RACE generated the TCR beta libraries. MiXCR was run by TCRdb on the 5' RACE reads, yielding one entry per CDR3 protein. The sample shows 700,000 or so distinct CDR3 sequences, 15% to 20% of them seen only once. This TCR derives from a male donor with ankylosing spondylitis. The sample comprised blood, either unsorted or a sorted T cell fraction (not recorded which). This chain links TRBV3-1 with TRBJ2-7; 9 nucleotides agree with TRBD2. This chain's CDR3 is CASSLAGPWEQYF. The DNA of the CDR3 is TGTGCCAGCAGTCTAGCGGGACCTTGGGAGCAGTACTTC.